This TCR beta chain emerged from a study of blood T cell repertoires in COVID-19. This clone was seen just once. Germline V gives CDR1 SGHRS, CDR2 YFSETQ. With 4 bases removed from V and 2 bases from J, the gap between germline ends came to 15 bases. The CDR3 runs 15 residues. Original processing notes: Estimated nucleated cell counts came from reference gene primer amplification. The data were produced by immunoSEQ multiplex PCR, yet TCRdb's version contains in-frame clones alone and is incomplete. V and J calls and clone size follow that table, whereas D and trimming were derived from the DNA. The data contain fewer than 200,000 clones, 80% to 90% of them singletons.

The rearrangement uses TRBV5-1 and TRBJ1-2; possibly TRBD1 for D (6 bases). This sequence originates from a woman older than 75 with COVID-19, enrolled during active disease. Sequencing used peripheral blood. The CDR3 region is CASSGDIYHNYGYTF. CDR3 bases: TGCGCCAGCAGCGGGGACATTTACCACAACTATGGCTACACCTTC. Combining the CDR3 with reference TRBV5-1 and TRBJ1-2 gives the whole variable domain KAGVTQTPRYLIKTRGQQVTLSCSPISGHRSVSWYQQTPGQGLQFLFEYFSETQRNKGNFPGRFSGRQFSNSRSEMNVSTLELGDSALYLCASSGDIYHNYGYTFGSGTRLTVV.